The next 8 T cell receptor beta chains were all read from a single sample in a study of shared T cell receptors in the human thymus. TCRdb keeps only in-frame clones here, not all; method: immunoSEQ multiplex PCR. In the table there are about 660,000 clones, roughly 90% of which are singletons. These records were also assigned to another study, of human thymus T cells.

Sequenced sample: thymocytes. The receptors were sampled from a boy younger than two with a congenital heart defect.

The chain uses TRBV23-1 and TRBJ1-5; the match to TRBD1 covers 7 bases. TRBV23-1 is sorted into the ORF group, with uncertain function. CDR3 length equals 18 residues. Losses at the gene ends were 4 bases for V and 5 bases for J; bases not matched to a gene: 17. CDR3 region: CASSPIPRGRGAHQPQHF. CDR3 DNA sequence: TGCGCCAGCAGTCCTATCCCAAGAGGCAGGGGGGCCCATCAGCCCCAGCATTTT.

This chain joins TRBV28 and TRBJ1-2, with D tentatively TRBD1 (5 bases). CDR3 length: 15 amino acids. Deletions cut 6 bases from V and 8 bases from J, with 22 bases between. Per germline, CDR1 MDHEN and CDR2 SYDVKM. The CDR3 spells CASSKSRLGGNGYTF. As DNA, the CDR3 is TGTGCCAGCAGCAAGTCCAGGTTGGGGGGGAACGGCTACACCTTC.

This chain links TRBV6-4 with TRBJ1-4, with 8 nucleotides matching TRBD1. J lost 5 bases, V lost 6 bases, and 5 bases had no gene match. Germline V CDR1 and CDR2: MRHNA, SNTAGT. CDR3 length equals 14 residues. CDR3 sequence: CASSRTGMNEKLFF. The CDR3 DNA follows: TGTGCCAGCAGCCGGACAGGGATGAATGAAAAACTGTTTTTT.

The rearrangement links TRBV25-1 to TRBJ2-4; a weak D match, TRBD1 (8 bases). V lost 6 bases to trimming and J lost 9 bases, with 12 bases between them. The CDR3 has 12 amino acids. Germline V gene lookup returns CDR1 MGHDK and CDR2 SYGVNS. The DNA of the CDR3 is TGTGCCAGCAGGAACAGGGGGGGCATTCAGTACTTC. Protein product: CASRNRGGIQYF.

The rearrangement links TRBV2 to TRBJ2-3, with 12 bases identical to TRBD2. J was trimmed by 8 bases and V by 8 bases; bases with no gene match: 11. Germline assignment: CDR1 SNHLY and CDR2 FYNNEI. CDR3 size: 15 residues. This chain's CDR3 is CASYGLAGTWATQYF. For the CDR3, the DNA is TGTGCCAGCTACGGACTAGCGGGGACTTGGGCTACGCAGTATTTT.

The rearrangement joins TRBV25-1 to TRBJ1-1; 9 bases map to TRBD1. Losses at the gene ends were 6 bases for V and 1 base for J; bases not matched to a gene: 6. This CDR3 contains 15 residues. CDR1 and CDR2 (germline): MGHDK, SYGVNS. The CDR3 bases are TGTGCCAGCAGCCTGGACAGGGGATGGAACACTGAAGCTTTCTTT. Translated, it gives CASSLDRGWNTEAFF.

V is TRBV4-3 and J is TRBJ1-2; D possibly corresponds to TRBD1 (5 bases). V was clipped by 1 base and J by 1 base, with 13 bases between them. Germline V gene sequence: CDR1 LGHNA, CDR2 YSLEER. The CDR3 is 16 amino acids. The CDR3 region has the DNA TGCGCCAGCAGCCAAGGGAGCCAGGGAGGTAACTATGGCTACACCTTC. This codes for CASSQGSQGGNYGYTF.

The chain recombines TRBV5-1 with TRBJ2-1; 11 bases are shared with TRBD1. The CDR3 covers 14 residues. Germline CDR1 SGHRS, CDR2 YFSETQ. J gave up 7 bases and V 4 bases, and 4 bases lay outside the gene matches. The CDR3 loop reads CASSPGQGANEQFF. CDR3 coding DNA: TGCGCCAGCAGCCCCGGACAGGGGGCGAATGAGCAGTTCTTC. The full variable domain, with the rest looked up from reference TRBV5-1 and TRBJ2-1, is KAGVTQTPRYLIKTRGQQVTLSCSPISGHRSVSWYQQTPGQGLQFLFEYFSETQRNKGNFPGRFSGRQFSNSRSEMNVSTLELGDSALYLCASSPGQGANEQFFGPGTRLTVL.